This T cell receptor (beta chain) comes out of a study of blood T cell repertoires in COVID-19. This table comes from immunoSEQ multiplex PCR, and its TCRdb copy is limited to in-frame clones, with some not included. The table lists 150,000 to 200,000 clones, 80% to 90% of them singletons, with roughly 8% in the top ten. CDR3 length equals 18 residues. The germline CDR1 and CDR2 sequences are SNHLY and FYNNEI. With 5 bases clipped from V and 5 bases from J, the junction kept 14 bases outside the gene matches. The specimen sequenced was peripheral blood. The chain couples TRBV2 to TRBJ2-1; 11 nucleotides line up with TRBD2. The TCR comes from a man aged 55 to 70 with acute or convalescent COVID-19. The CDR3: CASSTLAGASGKDNEQFF. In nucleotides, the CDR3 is TGTGCCAGCAGTACACTAGCGGGAGCTTCCGGGAAGGACAATGAGCAGTTCTTC.